The clone carrying this T cell receptor (beta chain) was detected ten times or more. What it binds is unknown. The entry originates in a study of T cell repertoires in cytomegalovirus infection. Whole-study context: Public TCR beta signatures were indicative of both CMV infection and a matching HLA type. The study, taken as a whole, reports: HLA-C-restricted CMV clonotypes gave the most frequent clonotype in two of eight donors. The cumulative frequency of public TCR beta families distinguished individuals who carried CMV together with the relevant HLA.

TCRdb re-called the reads with MiXCR, one entry per CDR3 protein. In the table there are hundreds of thousands of distinct CDR3 sequences, under 20% of which are singletons. The V end was cut by 6 bases, the J end by 1 base, with 26 bases between. The germline V gene encodes CDR1 SEHNR and CDR2 FQNEAQ (reference sequence). The CDR3 covers 19 residues. The TCR was taken from a human donor in good health (CMV status not recorded). Some clones in this sample may be carry-over from other donors' samples. The chain links TRBV7-9 to TRBJ2-3; possible D gene TRBD2, 6 bases. The sequenced material came from PBMCs. The CDR3 bases are TGTGCCAGCAGGCCCAAAGAAGCGGGCTCCTTATTGGGCACAGATACGCAGTATTTT. Translating it yields CASRPKEAGSLLGTDTQYF.